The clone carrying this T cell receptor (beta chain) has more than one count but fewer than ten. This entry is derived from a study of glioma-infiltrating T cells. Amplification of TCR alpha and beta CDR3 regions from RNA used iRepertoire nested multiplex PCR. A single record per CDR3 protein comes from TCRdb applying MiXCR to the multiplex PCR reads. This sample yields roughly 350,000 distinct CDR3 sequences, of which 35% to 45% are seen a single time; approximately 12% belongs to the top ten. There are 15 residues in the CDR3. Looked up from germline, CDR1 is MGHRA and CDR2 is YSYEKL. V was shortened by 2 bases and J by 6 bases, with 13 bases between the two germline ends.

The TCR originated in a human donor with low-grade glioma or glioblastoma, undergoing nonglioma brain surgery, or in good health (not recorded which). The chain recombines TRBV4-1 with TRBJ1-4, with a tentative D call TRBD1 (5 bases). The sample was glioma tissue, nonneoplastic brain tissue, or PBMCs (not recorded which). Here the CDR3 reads CASSQTLQGDEKLFF. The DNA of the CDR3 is TGCGCCAGCAGCCAAACCCTGCAGGGAGATGAAAAACTGTTTTTT.